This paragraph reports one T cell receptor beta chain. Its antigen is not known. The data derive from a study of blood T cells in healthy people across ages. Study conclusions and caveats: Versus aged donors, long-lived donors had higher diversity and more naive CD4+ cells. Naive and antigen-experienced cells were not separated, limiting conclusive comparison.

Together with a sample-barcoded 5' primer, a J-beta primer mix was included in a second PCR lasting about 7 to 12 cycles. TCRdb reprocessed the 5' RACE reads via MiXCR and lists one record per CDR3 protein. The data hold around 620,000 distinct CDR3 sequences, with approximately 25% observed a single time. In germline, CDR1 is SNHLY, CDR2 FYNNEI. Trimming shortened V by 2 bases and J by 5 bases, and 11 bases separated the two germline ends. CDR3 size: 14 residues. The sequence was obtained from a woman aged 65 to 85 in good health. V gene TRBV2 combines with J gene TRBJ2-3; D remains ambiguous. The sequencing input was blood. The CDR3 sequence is CASSESPGVDTQYF. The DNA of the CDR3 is TGTGCCAGCAGTGAAAGCCCTGGGGTAGATACGCAGTATTTT. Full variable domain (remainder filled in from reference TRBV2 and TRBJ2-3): EPEVTQTPSHQVTQMGQEVILRCVPISNHLYFYWYRQILGQKVEFLVSFYNNEISEKSEIFDDQFSVERPDGSNFTLKIRSTKLEDSAMYFCASSESPGVDTQYFGPGTRLTVL.